This T cell receptor (beta chain) was recorded in a study of T cell changes during pregnancy in multiple sclerosis. Produced via immunoSEQ multiplex PCR; TCRdb's table is partial and in-frame only. The sample has around 62,000 clones; approximately 90% are singletons. This CDR3 comprises 15 residues. V was clipped by 2 bases and J by 8 bases; unmatched bases: 7. CDR1 is SGHNT, CDR2 YYREEE, per germline (reference sequence). The starting material was CD4+ T cells from peripheral blood mononuclear cells, obtained in the first trimester of pregnancy. This clonotype was obtained from a female donor with multiple sclerosis, enrolled in a pregnancy study. This rearrangement joins TRBV5-4 to TRBJ2-2; 9 bases match TRBD2. The CDR3 here is CASSFSSGVKGELFF. DNA for the CDR3: TGTGCCAGCAGCTTCTCTAGCGGGGTGAAGGGGGAGCTGTTTTTT.